This T cell receptor beta chain derives from a study of blood T cell repertoires in COVID-19. The overall study: The United States, Italy and Spain were the sources of the acute and convalescent COVID-19 samples. Sources were T cells, B-cell-depleted T cells, or PBMCs; the material itself was cDNA or gDNA.

A Seattle source enrolled patients during active infection and followed them longitudinally. Data came from immunoSEQ multiplex PCR; TCRdb stores just in-frame clones and leaves some out. In the table there are fewer than 400,000 clones, 90% of which are singletons. The junction had 5 bases not matched to a gene; V was cut back by 2 bases and J by 5 bases. The CDR3 length is 16 residues. Germline V lookup: CDR1 KGHDR, CDR2 SFDVKD. On this clone: Distinct nucleotide sequences in the sample also encode this CDR3.

This receptor was obtained from a woman aged 30 to 39 with COVID-19, enrolled during active disease. The chain has TRBV24-1 and TRBJ2-2, with 9 positions matching TRBD1. The source material was peripheral blood. This CDR3 is CATSDSRQGVTGELFF. CDR3 DNA: TGTGCCACCAGTGATTCGAGACAGGGGGTGACCGGGGAGCTGTTTTTT.